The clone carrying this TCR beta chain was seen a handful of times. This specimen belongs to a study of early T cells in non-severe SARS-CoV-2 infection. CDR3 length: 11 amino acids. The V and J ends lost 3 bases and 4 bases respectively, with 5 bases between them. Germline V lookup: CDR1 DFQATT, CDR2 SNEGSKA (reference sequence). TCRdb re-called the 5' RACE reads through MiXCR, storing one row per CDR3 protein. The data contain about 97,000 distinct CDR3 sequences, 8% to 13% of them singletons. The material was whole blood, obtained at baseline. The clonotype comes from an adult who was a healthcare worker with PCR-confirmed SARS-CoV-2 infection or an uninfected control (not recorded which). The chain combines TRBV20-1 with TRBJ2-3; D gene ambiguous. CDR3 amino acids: CSASNPDTQYF. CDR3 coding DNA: TGCAGTGCTAGCAACCCAGATACGCAGTATTTT.